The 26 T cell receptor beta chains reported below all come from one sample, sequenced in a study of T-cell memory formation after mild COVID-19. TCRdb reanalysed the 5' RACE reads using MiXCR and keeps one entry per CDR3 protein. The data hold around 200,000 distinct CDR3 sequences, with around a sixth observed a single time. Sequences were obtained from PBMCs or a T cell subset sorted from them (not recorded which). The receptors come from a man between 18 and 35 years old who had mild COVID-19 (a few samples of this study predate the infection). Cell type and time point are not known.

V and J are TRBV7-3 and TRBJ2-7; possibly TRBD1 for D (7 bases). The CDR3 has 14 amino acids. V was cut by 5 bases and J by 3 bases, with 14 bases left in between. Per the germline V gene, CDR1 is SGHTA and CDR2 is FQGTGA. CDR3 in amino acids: CASSPRGDSYEQYF. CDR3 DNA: TGTGCCAGCAGCCCAAGGGGGGACAGCTACGAGCAGTACTTC.

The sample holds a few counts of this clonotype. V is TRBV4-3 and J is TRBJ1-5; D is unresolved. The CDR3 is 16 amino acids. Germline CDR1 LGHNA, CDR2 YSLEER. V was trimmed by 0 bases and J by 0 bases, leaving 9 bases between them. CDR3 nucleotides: TGCGCCAGCAGCCAAGAACTTTACAGTAGCAATCAGCCCCAGCATTTT. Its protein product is CASSQELYSSNQPQHF.

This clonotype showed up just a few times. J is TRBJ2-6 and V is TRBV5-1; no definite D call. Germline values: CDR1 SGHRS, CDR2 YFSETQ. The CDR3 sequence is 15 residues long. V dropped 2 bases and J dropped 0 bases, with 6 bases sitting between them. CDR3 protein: CASSFFPSGANVLTF. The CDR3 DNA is TGCGCCAGCAGCTTTTTCCCCTCTGGGGCCAACGTCCTGACTTTC.

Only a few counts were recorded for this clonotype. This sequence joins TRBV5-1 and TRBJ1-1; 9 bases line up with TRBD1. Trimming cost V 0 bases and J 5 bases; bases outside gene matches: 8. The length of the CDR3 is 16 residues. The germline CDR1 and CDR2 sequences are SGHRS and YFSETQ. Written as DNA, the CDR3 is TGCGCCAGCAGCTTGGCCGGGACAGGGTCTGGGACTGAAGCTTTCTTT. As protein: CASSLAGTGSGTEAFF.

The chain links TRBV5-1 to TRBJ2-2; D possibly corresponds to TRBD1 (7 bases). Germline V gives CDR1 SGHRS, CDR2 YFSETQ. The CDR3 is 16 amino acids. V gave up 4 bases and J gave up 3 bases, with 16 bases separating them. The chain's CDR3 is CASSAQGGLDTGELFF. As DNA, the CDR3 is TGCGCCAGCAGCGCCCAGGGGGGTCTGGACACCGGGGAGCTGTTTTTT.

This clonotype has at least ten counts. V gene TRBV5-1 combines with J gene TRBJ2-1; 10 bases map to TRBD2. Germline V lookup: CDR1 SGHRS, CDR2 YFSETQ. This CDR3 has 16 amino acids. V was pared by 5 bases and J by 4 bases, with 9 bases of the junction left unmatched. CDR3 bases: TGCGCCAGCAGTCCCGATACTAGCGGGGTGTACAATGAGCAGTTCTTC. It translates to CASSPDTSGVYNEQFF.

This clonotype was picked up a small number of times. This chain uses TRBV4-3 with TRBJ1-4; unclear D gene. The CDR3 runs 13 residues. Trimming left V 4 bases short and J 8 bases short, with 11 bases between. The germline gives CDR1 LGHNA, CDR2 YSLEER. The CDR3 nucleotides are TGCGCCAGCAGCCCTGGGAGATGGGAAAAACTGTTTTTT. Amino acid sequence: CASSPGRWEKLFF.

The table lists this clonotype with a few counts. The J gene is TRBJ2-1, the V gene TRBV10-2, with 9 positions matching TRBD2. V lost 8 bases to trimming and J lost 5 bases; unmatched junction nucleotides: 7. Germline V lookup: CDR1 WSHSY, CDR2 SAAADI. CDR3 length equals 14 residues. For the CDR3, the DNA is TGCGCCAGCGTATTTGCGGGGGGGGACAATGAGCAGTTCTTC. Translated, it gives CASVFAGGDNEQFF.

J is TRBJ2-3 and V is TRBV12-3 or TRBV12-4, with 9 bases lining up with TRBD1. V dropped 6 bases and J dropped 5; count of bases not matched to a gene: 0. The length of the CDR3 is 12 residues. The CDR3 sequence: CASRDRGDTQYF. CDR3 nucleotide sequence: TGTGCCAGCAGGGACAGGGGAGATACGCAGTATTTT.

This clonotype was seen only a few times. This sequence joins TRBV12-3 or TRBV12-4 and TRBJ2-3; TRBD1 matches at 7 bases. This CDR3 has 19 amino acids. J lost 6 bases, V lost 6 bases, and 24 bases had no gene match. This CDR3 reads CASSTDRVSQSHDADTQYF. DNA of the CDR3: TGTGCCAGCAGCACTGACAGGGTCTCTCAAAGCCACGATGCCGATACGCAGTATTTT.

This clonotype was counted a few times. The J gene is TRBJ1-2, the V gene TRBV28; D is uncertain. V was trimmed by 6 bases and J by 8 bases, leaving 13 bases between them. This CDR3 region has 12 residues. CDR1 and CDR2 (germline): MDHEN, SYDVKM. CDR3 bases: TGTGCCAGCAGGGCAAACCTGCGGGGCTACACCTTC. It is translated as CASRANLRGYTF.

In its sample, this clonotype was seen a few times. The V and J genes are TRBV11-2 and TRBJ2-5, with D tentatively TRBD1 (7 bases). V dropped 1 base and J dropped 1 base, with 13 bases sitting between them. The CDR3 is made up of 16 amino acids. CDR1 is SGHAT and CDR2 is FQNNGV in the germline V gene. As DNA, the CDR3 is TGTGCCAGCAGCTTAGTTCCCCAGGGGGGCCAAGAGACCCAGTACTTC. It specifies CASSLVPQGGQETQYF.

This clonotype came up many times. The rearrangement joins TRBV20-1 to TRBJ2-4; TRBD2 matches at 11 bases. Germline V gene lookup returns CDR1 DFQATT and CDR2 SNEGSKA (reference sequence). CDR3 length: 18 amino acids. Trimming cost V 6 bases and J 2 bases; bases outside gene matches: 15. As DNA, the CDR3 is TGCAGTGCGGCATCTCTAGCGGGGGGAAGTGGGACCAAAAACATTCAGTACTTC. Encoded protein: CSAASLAGGSGTKNIQYF.

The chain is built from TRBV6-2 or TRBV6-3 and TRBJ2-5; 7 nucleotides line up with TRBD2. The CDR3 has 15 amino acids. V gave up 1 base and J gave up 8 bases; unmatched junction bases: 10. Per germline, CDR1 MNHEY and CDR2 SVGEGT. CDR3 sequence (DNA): TGTGCCAGCAGTTACTTGGGAATCGGGGGGAGTACCCAGTACTTC. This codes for CASSYLGIGGSTQYF.

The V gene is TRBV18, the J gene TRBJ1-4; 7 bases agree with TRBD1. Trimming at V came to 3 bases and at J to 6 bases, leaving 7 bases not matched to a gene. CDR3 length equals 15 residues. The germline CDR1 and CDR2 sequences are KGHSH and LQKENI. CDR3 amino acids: CASSPAGQRDEKLFF. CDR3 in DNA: TGTGCCAGCTCACCGGCGGGACAGCGGGATGAAAAACTGTTTTTT. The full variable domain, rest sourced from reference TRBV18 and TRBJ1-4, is NAGVMQNPRHLVRRRGQEARLRCSPMKGHSHVYWYRQLPEEGLKFMVYLQKENIIDESGMPKERFSAEFPKEGPSILRIQQVVRGDSAAYFCASSPAGQRDEKLFFGSGTQLSVL.

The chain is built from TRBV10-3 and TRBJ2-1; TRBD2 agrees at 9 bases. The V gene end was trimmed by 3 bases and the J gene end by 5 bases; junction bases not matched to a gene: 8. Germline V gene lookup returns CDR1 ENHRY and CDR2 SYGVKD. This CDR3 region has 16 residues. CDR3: CAISDPTSGQHNEQFF. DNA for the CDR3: TGTGCCATCAGTGACCCGACTAGCGGCCAACACAATGAGCAGTTCTTC.

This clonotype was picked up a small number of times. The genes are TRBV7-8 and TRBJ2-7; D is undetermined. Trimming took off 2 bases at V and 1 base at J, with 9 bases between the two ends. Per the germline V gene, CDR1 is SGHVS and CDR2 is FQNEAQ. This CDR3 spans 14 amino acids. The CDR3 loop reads CASSLSYPSYEQYV. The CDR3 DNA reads TGTGCCAGCAGCTTAAGCTATCCGTCCTACGAGCAGTACGTC.

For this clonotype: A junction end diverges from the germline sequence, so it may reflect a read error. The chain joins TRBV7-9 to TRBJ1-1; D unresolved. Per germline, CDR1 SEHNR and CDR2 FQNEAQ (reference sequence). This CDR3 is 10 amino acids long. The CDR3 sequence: CASSPPAREF. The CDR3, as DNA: TGTGCCAGCAGCCCCCCCGCAAGGGAGTTT. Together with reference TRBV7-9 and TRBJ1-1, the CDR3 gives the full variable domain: DTGVSQNPRHKITKRGQNVTFRCDPISEHNRLYWYRQTLGQGPEFLTYFQNEAQLEKSRLLSDRFSAERPKGSFSTLEIQRTEQGDSAMYLCASSPPAREFGQGTRLTVV.

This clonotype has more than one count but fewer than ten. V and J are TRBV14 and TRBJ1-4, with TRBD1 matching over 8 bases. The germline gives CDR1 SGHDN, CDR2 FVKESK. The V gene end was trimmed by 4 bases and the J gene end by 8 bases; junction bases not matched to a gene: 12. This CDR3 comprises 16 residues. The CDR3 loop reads CASSPLIGQGGEKLFF. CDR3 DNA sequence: TGTGCCAGCAGCCCACTGATCGGACAGGGTGGCGAAAAACTGTTTTTT.

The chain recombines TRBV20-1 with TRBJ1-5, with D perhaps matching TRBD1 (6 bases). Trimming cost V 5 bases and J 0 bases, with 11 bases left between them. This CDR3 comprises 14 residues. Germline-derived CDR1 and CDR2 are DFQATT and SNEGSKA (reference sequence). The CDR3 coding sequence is TGCAGTGCTCGCGGGGGCGATAGCAATCAGCCCCAGCATTTT. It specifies CSARGGDSNQPQHF.

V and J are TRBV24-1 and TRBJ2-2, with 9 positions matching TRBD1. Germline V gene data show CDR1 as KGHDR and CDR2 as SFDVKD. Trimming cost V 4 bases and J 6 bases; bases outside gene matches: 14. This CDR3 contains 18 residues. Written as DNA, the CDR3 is TGTGCCACCAGTGACTCACCGGGACAGGGAGAGAGTGCCGGGGAGCTGTTTTTT. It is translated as CATSDSPGQGESAGELFF.

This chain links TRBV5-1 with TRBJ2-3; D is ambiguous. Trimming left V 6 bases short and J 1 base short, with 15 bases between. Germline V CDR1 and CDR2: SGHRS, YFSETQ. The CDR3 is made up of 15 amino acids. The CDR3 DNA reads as TGCGCCAGCAAGACGGACCCCGAGGGCACAGATACGCAGTATTTT. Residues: CASKTDPEGTDTQYF.

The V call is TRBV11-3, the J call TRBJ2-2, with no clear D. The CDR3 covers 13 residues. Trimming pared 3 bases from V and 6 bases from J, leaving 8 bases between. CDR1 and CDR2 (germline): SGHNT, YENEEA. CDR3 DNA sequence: TGTGCCAGCAGCTTCTCTGAGTCCGGGGAGCTGTTTTTT. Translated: CASSFSESGELFF.

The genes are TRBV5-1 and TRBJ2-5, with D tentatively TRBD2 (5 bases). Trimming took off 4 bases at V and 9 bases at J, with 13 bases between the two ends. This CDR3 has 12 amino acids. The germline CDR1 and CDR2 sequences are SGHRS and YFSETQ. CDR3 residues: CASSPDEEAQYF. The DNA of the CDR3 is TGCGCCAGCAGCCCGGATGAGGAGGCCCAGTACTTC.

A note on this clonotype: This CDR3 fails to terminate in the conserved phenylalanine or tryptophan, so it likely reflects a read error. The CDR3 region has the DNA TGTGCCAGCAGTTACCTAAGACAGGGAGGGGACATTCAGTACTTA. It translates to CASSYLRQGGDIQYL. The J gene is TRBJ2-4, the V gene TRBV6-5; D may match TRBD1 or TRBD2 (7 bases each). V lost 2 bases and J lost 8, with 16 bases in between. This CDR3 is built from 15 residues. Germline CDR1 is MNHEY and CDR2 is SVGAGI.

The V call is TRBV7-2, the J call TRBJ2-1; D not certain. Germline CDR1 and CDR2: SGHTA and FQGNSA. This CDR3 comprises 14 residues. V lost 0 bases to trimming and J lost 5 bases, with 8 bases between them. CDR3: CASSLARGHNEQFF. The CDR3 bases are TGTGCCAGCAGCTTAGCTCGTGGTCACAATGAGCAGTTCTTC.